This TCR delta chain was obtained from a study of gammadelta T cells in human blood (dated by TCRdb to the early 2020s). Library preparation was by RT-PCR. The listed sequencing device is Illumina MiSeq. TCRdb called clones anew from the public reads via CATT; matching DNA rows were later pooled. The sample profile shows some 960 delta-chain clones; roughly 20% of them were found once. The ten top clones hold roughly a fifth of the sample. CDR1 is given as GEAIGNYY and CDR2 as EKD, both from the germline V gene. V and J are trimmed by 5 bases and 3 bases, and the gene matches miss 16 bases of the junction. The CDR3 has 19 amino acids, counting the end cysteine and phenylalanine. The entry retains the CDR3 DNA only, 57 bases that are in frame from base 1. General findings and caveats noted by the study authors: According to the study, polyclonal expansion of innate gamma-delta T cells right after birth appeared to be driven by microbial exposure.

Turning to this clone: What antigen it recognizes has not been identified. A read error is likely here: a far larger clone is one base away.

The receptor's source is a human donor. What was sequenced was Vgamma9Vdelta2 gamma-delta T cells from infant blood. The chain is made from TRDV2 and TRDJ2, and 11 bases in between align with TRDD3. The J gene, missing from TCRdb, was assigned here through DNA to germline matching. The bases read TGTGCCTGTGGCCCAGTACTGGGGGATAAAGGGGTCCTGACAGCACAACTCTTCTTT. Its protein is CACGPVLGDKGVLTAQLFF.